This entry lists 14 T cell receptor beta chains sequenced from one sample in a study of Tregs in tolerant kidney transplant recipients (dated by TCRdb to the late 2010s). The time point label of this sample denotes: blood sample drawn before combined kidney and bone marrow transplant. Library creation used the immunoSEQ multiplex PCR assay. TCRdb obtained this table from immuneACCESS and retained in-frame rearrangements with V and J assigned. These tables miss some clones; where compared with another copy, unresolved V genes account for less than half of the shortfall, and the remainder is unexplained. The sample has 60,000 to 75,000 clones on record, 80% to 90% of them singletons. The ten largest clones capture 2% to 2.5% of the sample. Sequencing used Tregs from blood, obtained before the transplant. Source of these receptors: a human donor who received a combined kidney and bone marrow transplant.

Comments on this clone: Relative to the germline gene, one junction end is altered; a read error may explain this. The J gene is TRBJ2-3, the V gene TRBV5-1; the match to TRBD2 covers 10 bases. Germline assignment: CDR1 SGHRS and CDR2 YFSETQ. The CDR3 has 14 residues. The CDR3 here is CASSFTSGTGTQYF. In DNA form, the CDR3 reads TGCGCCAGCAGCTTCACTAGCGGGACAGGTACGCAGTATTTT.

This chain connects TRBV6-4 to TRBJ2-2; D may be TRBD1 (5 bases). Germline CDR1 MRHNA, CDR2 SNTAGT. The CDR3 runs 13 residues. V lost 3 bases to trimming and J lost 6 bases, with 8 bases between them. As DNA, the CDR3 is TGTGCCAGCAGTGAGGGGCCTGCCGGGGAGCTGTTTTTT. Amino acid sequence: CASSEGPAGELFF.

The chain couples TRBV9 to TRBJ2-1; TRBD2 aligns across 13 bases. Germline V lookup: CDR1 SGDLS, CDR2 YYNGEE. The CDR3 length is 17 residues. The J segment lost 3 bases and the V segment lost 0 bases, leaving 3 bases of the junction unmatched. CDR3 nucleotide sequence: TGTGCCAGCAGCGTAGGGGGACTAGCGGGGTACTACAATGAGCAGTTCTTC. Protein product: CASSVGGLAGYYNEQFF.

The rearrangement uses TRBV27 and TRBJ2-4; 7 nucleotides agree with TRBD2. Germline V gene data show CDR1 as MNHEY and CDR2 as SMNVEV (reference sequence). V gave up 5 bases and J gave up 0 bases; unmatched junction bases: 4. The CDR3 totals 15 residues. CDR3 bases: TGTGCCAGCAGTCCGCGGGGGTTAGCCAAAAACATTCAGTACTTC. This translates into CASSPRGLAKNIQYF.

The V and J genes are TRBV10-1 and TRBJ2-1; the match to TRBD2 covers 13 bases. Germline V gene data show CDR1 as WNHNN and CDR2 as SYGVQD (reference sequence). Germline trimming cut 7 bases from V and 7 bases from J; bases unmatched to any gene: 7. This CDR3 contains 15 residues. The CDR3 is CASTAGTSGTNEQFF. CDR3 DNA sequence: TGCGCCAGCACCGCCGGGACTAGCGGGACGAATGAGCAGTTCTTC.

The chain uses TRBV14 and TRBJ2-5, with a tentative D call TRBD1 (6 bases). The J call may be faulty, since TRBJ2-7 better matches the DNA end. Germline V gene data show CDR1 as SGHDN and CDR2 as FVKESK. This CDR3 is built from 15 residues. DNA for the CDR3: TGTGCCAGCAGCCAAGGGACAGTCAGCTCCTACGAGCAGTACTTC. Translating gives CASSQGTVSSYEQYF.

CDR3 coding DNA: TGTGCCAGCAGCTTACGAGGGGGGTCGAACACTGAAGCTTTCTTT. It translates to CASSLRGGSNTEAFF. The chain combines TRBV11-2 with TRBJ1-1; D is perhaps TRBD1 (6 bases). V lost 2 bases, J lost 1 base, and 11 bases lay in between. The CDR3 sequence is 15 residues long. Germline-derived CDR1 and CDR2 are SGHAT and FQNNGV. Drawing the rest from reference TRBV11-2 and TRBJ1-1, the complete variable domain is EAGVAQSPRYKIIEKRQSVAFWCNPISGHATLYWYQQILGQGPKLLIQFQNNGVVDDSQLPKDRFSAERLKGVDSTLKIQPAKLEDSAVYLCASSLRGGSNTEAFFGQGTRLTVV.

This chain connects TRBV25-1 to TRBJ2-7; possible D gene TRBD2, 6 bases. This CDR3 has 12 amino acids. Germline V gene data show CDR1 as MGHDK and CDR2 as SYGVNS. Trimming cost V 8 bases and J 4 bases, with 12 bases left between them. The CDR3 DNA reads TGTGCCAGCGCGACTAGTTGGTACGAGCAGTACTTC. Its protein is CASATSWYEQYF.

The rearrangement uses TRBV4-1 and TRBJ1-1; no clear D. V shed 5 bases and J shed 1 base, with 20 bases lying between them. The CDR3 totals 17 residues. Germline V CDR1 and CDR2: MGHRA, YSYEKL. CDR3 in amino acids: CASSISLGNPGNTEAFF. The CDR3 DNA follows: TGCGCCAGCAGCATCTCGCTCGGCAACCCTGGGAACACTGAAGCTTTCTTT.

The J gene is TRBJ2-3, the V gene TRBV5-4; 14 nucleotides align to TRBD2. Germline-derived CDR1 and CDR2 are SGHNT and YYREEE (reference sequence). This CDR3 spans 16 amino acids. V was pared by 4 bases and J by 6 bases, with 7 bases of the junction left unmatched. CDR3 bases: TGTGCCAGCAGCAAGGGACTAGCGGGAGTAAGCGATACGCAGTATTTT. Translation: CASSKGLAGVSDTQYF.

This sequence joins TRBV29-1 and TRBJ1-1; D is uncertain. Germline CDR1 SQVTM, CDR2 ANQGSEA. This CDR3 has 11 residues. Trimming removed 7 bases at V and 7 bases at J, with 13 bases between. CDR3 sequence: CSGRAKYEAFF. The CDR3 DNA reads TGCAGCGGACGAGCGAAGTATGAAGCTTTCTTT.

This clone was seen a handful of times. The chain carries TRBV11-2 and TRBJ2-3; D gene uncertain. Germline CDR1 is SGHAT and CDR2 is FQNNGV. The ends were cut back, 6 bases at V and 3 bases at J, with 10 bases in the middle. This CDR3 is 13 amino acids long. CDR3 residues: CASSYLGTDTQYF. The CDR3 nucleotides read TGTGCCAGCAGTTACCTAGGGACAGATACGCAGTATTTT.

This clone was seen only once. V gene TRBV10-3 combines with J gene TRBJ2-7; the D gene is possibly TRBD2 (6 bases). V lost 6 bases and J 7 bases, leaving 10 bases between the germline ends. Germline CDR1 reads ENHRY; CDR2 reads SYGVKD. CDR3 length: 11 amino acids. The CDR3, as DNA: TGTGCCATCAGAGGGGACTTTGAGCAGTACTTC. This sequence encodes CAIRGDFEQYF.

The rearrangement links TRBV11-1 to TRBJ1-1; D ambiguous. Trimming left V 3 bases short and J 0 bases short, with 11 bases between. The CDR3 loop spans 15 amino acids. CDR1 is SGHAT and CDR2 is FQDESV in the germline V gene (reference sequence). In DNA form, the CDR3 reads TGTGCCAGCAGCTTCGGCGGATCGGTGAACACTGAAGCTTTCTTT. Encoded protein: CASSFGGSVNTEAFF.